Included here is one TCR beta chain sequence, with context. The antigen is undetermined. An end of the junction does not agree with germline; a read error may underlie this. This record belongs to a study of T cell responses to AZD1222 COVID-19 vaccine. Study-wide points: Rises in breadth and depth of Spike-specific TCRs came after two AZD1222 doses. Spike-wide coverage was observed for vaccine-associated CD4 TCRs, with dominant responses at 160-218 and 743-854.

Libraries were prepared by immunoSEQ multiplex PCR; TCRdb keeps only in-frame clonotypes and omits some of them. The top ten hold about 1% of the sample, which has roughly 150,000 clones, roughly 87% seen once. CDR3 length equals 17 residues. Germline CDR1 reads SGHRS; CDR2 reads YFSETQ. The clonotype originates from an adult who received the AZD1222 COVID-19 vaccine. The chain is built from TRBV5-1 and TRBJ1-6, with a weak D call TRBD1 (5 bases). The starting material was peripheral blood, obtained 28 days after the second AZD1222 dose. CDR3: CASSLEISQGWGSHLHF. CDR3 coding DNA: TGCGCCAGCAGCTTGGAAATATCTCAGGGTTGGGGTTCACACCTCCACTTT.